These 29 T cell receptor beta chains came from one sample sequenced in a study of shared clonotypes between healthy human individuals (dated by TCRdb to 2020 to 2021). Library preparation used the immunoSEQ multiplex PCR assay. TCRdb took this table from immuneACCESS and kept in-frame rearrangements with V and J called. Such tables lack part of the clones; where checked against another copy, unresolved V genes explain under half of the gap, and the rest is unexplained. The sample table shows some 2,100,000 clones, and about 93% are seen once. Clones ranked in the top ten supply 1.5% to 2% of the sample. CD8 naive samples consisted of CD45RO-negative cells that were positively selected for CCR7, yielding a CD45RA+CCR7+ population without TemRA cells. Specimen: naive CD8+ T cells from PBMCs. The sample's cell subset or site label, decoded: CD45RA+CCR7+. The receptors were gathered from a man younger than 35 in good health. Some clones in this sample may be carry-over from other donors' samples.

The gene calls are TRBV19 and TRBJ1-4, with 9 bases lining up with TRBD1. V lost 3 bases to trimming and J lost 7 bases; unmatched junction nucleotides: 12. Germline loops: CDR1 LNHDA, CDR2 SQIVND (reference sequence). CDR3 length: 17 amino acids. DNA for the CDR3: TGTGCCAGTAGTATTTCGCGGTCGGACAGGGGACGTGAAAAACTGTTTTTT. It encodes CASSISRSDRGREKLFF.

The rearrangement uses TRBV19 and TRBJ2-2; D gene unclear. The germline V gene has CDR1 LNHDA and CDR2 SQIVND (reference sequence). The V and J ends lost 3 bases and 3 bases respectively, with 14 bases between them. The CDR3 runs to 16 residues. DNA of the CDR3: TGTGCCAGTAGTATTAACCTCCCGGTCCACACCGGGGAGCTGTTTTTT. Protein product: CASSINLPVHTGELFF.

The J gene is TRBJ2-7, the V gene TRBV5-1; TRBD1 is a possible D gene (5 bases). Trimming pared 4 bases from V and 6 bases from J, leaving 23 bases between. This CDR3 is built from 16 residues. Germline V gene lookup returns CDR1 SGHRS and CDR2 YFSETQ. As DNA, the CDR3 is TGCGCCAGCAGCAATCTACAGGATGCTTCGTCCAGCGAGCAGTACTTC. As protein: CASSNLQDASSSEQYF.

The chain links TRBV27 to TRBJ2-5; 7 nucleotides agree with TRBD1. Germline CDR1 MNHEY, CDR2 SMNVEV (reference sequence). V gave up 2 bases and J gave up 4 bases; unmatched junction bases: 4. The CDR3 length is 14 residues. The CDR3 reads CASSLMAGGETQYF. In nucleotides, the CDR3 is TGTGCCAGCAGTTTAATGGCAGGGGGAGAGACCCAGTACTTC.

The chain couples TRBV10-3 to TRBJ2-1, with 10 bases that match TRBD2. Germline assignment: CDR1 ENHRY and CDR2 SYGVKD. The CDR3 spans 16 residues. Unmatched junction bases numbered 6, after V lost 6 bases and J lost 1 base. The CDR3 reads CAIRIEREGSYNEQFF. The CDR3 DNA follows: TGTGCCATCAGAATCGAGCGGGAGGGGTCCTACAATGAGCAGTTCTTC.

V usage is TRBV7-2 and J usage is TRBJ1-3; 7 nucleotides agree with TRBD1. J was trimmed by 0 bases and V by 5 bases; bases with no gene match: 1. This CDR3 contains 14 residues. Germline CDR1 and CDR2: SGHTA and FQGNSA. The CDR3 is CASSQGGSGNTIYF. The CDR3 DNA reads TGTGCCAGCAGCCAGGGGGGCTCTGGAAACACCATATATTTT. Variable domain in full (rest from reference TRBV7-2 and TRBJ1-3): GAGVSQSPSNKVTEKGKDVELRCDPISGHTALYWYRQSLGQGLEFLIYFQGNSAPDKSGLPSDRFSAERTGGSVSTLTIQRTQQEDSAVYLCASSQGGSGNTIYFGEGSWLTVV.

The chain uses TRBV6-1 and TRBJ1-4; TRBD1 might be the D (5 bases). Germline CDR1 MNHNS, CDR2 SASEGT. The V gene lost 2 bases and the J gene lost 10 bases, with 14 bases spanning the gap. The CDR3 spans 14 residues. In DNA, the CDR3 is TGTGCCAGCAGTGAATCCAGGGATTACGGAAAACTGTTTTTT. Translation gives CASSESRDYGKLFF.

The J gene is TRBJ2-3, the V gene TRBV9; D possibly uses TRBD1 or TRBD2 (7 bases each). Trimming removed 4 bases from V and 0 bases from J, with 24 bases in between. CDR3 size: 19 residues. The germline CDR1 and CDR2 sequences are SGDLS and YYNGEE. The CDR3 nucleotides read TGTGCCAGCAGCCAAACGCTAGTGACAGGGACTATTAGCACAGATACGCAGTATTTT. This sequence encodes CASSQTLVTGTISTDTQYF.

The chain couples TRBV7-9 to TRBJ1-1; 10 nucleotides line up with TRBD1. The CDR3 sequence is 18 residues long. The V segment lost 1 base and the J segment 3 bases; nucleotides outside the gene matches: 11. Germline loops: CDR1 SEHNR, CDR2 FQNEAQ (reference sequence). The CDR3, as DNA: TGTGCCAGCAGCTTAGGCGTGGGACAGGGGAACTTCGACACTGAAGCTTTCTTT. Protein product: CASSLGVGQGNFDTEAFF.

The chain couples TRBV18 to TRBJ2-5, with a possible D match to TRBD2 (5 bases). V was shortened by 6 bases and J by 1 base, with 18 bases between the two germline ends. The CDR3 consists of 16 residues. Germline CDR1 KGHSH, CDR2 LQKENI. The CDR3 DNA follows: TGTGCCAGCTCTCAAAACGACTACTACCCCCAAGAGACCCAGTACTTC. It translates to CASSQNDYYPQETQYF.

The chain uses TRBV9 and TRBJ2-7; D possibly matches TRBD1 or TRBD2 (6 bases each). Germline values: CDR1 SGDLS, CDR2 YYNGEE. The V gene lost 3 bases and the J gene lost 6 bases, with 13 bases spanning the gap. This CDR3 spans 13 amino acids. The CDR3 region is CASSEGGGREQYF. Here the CDR3 DNA reads TGTGCCAGCAGCGAGGGGGGCGGACGCGAGCAGTACTTC.

Notes on this clone: The sample carries other DNA sequences with the same CDR3. V usage is TRBV9 and J usage is TRBJ2-5; 7 nucleotides align to TRBD2. The length of the CDR3 is 15 residues. The germline V gene has CDR1 SGDLS and CDR2 YYNGEE. V shed 0 bases and J 1 base; nucleotides not matched to a gene: 3. The CDR3 region has the DNA TGTGCCAGCAGCGTAGGCGGGAGAACCCAAGAGACCCAGTACTTC. Its protein product is CASSVGGRTQETQYF. Full variable domain (missing parts from reference TRBV9 and TRBJ2-5): DSGVTQTPKHLITATGQRVTLRCSPRSGDLSVYWYQQSLDQGLQFLIQYYNGEERAKGNILERFSAQQFPDLHSELNLSSLELGDSALYFCASSVGGRTQETQYFGPGTRLLVL.

This clone was seen once. V gene TRBV19 combines with J gene TRBJ2-3; TRBD2 aligns across 7 bases. Trimming cost V 3 bases and J 6 bases; bases outside gene matches: 6. The CDR3 runs to 14 residues. The germline CDR1 and CDR2 sequences are LNHDA and SQIVND (reference sequence). CDR3 residues: CASSIPGGLDTQYF. The CDR3 DNA sequence: TGTGCCAGTAGTATCCCGGGAGGCCTCGATACGCAGTATTTT.

The V and J genes are TRBV4-3 and TRBJ2-1; 10 bases fit TRBD1. J gave up 6 bases and V 2 bases, and 7 bases lay outside the gene matches. From germline, CDR1 is LGHNA and CDR2 YSLEER. The CDR3 loop spans 16 amino acids. CDR3: CASSQIDRGLANEQFF. Written as DNA, the CDR3 is TGCGCCAGCAGCCAAATCGACAGGGGGCTTGCCAATGAGCAGTTCTTC.

The chain links TRBV11-1 to TRBJ2-7, with 8 bases matching TRBD1. Germline CDR1 is SGHAT and CDR2 is FQDESV (reference sequence). The CDR3 runs 15 residues. The junction had 9 bases not matched to a gene; V was cut back by 4 bases and J by 4 bases. In DNA form, the CDR3 reads TGTGCCAGCAGCTGGGGTGGACAGGGAGTATACGAGCAGTACTTC. This encodes CASSWGGQGVYEQYF.

The count of this clone is one. Other DNA sequences in the sample encode the same CDR3. J is TRBJ2-7 and V is TRBV27, with D possibly called TRBD1 or TRBD2 (5 bases each). V was clipped by 3 bases and J by 3 bases, with 9 bases between them. The CDR3 spans 13 residues. CDR1 is MNHEY and CDR2 is SMNVEV in the germline V gene (reference sequence). As DNA, the CDR3 is TGTGCCAGCAGTTTGGGACGGTACTACGAGCAGTACTTC. This gives the protein CASSLGRYYEQYF.

The gene calls are TRBV10-3 and TRBJ1-1; weak D call: TRBD1 (6 bases). The V gene lost 2 bases and the J gene lost 5 bases, with 12 bases spanning the gap. The CDR3 has 14 amino acids. CDR1 and CDR2 from the germline V gene are ENHRY and SYGVKD. The CDR3 loop reads CAISEPGAGTEAFF. The CDR3 nucleotides are TGTGCCATCAGTGAGCCAGGGGCTGGAACTGAAGCTTTCTTT.

This CDR3 is CASSPTTGGVYGYTF. CDR3 DNA sequence: TGTGCCAGCAGCCCTACTACAGGGGGCGTCTATGGCTACACCTTC. V is TRBV5-6 and J is TRBJ1-2; 9 bases are a match to TRBD1. There are 15 residues in the CDR3. With V trimmed by 4 bases and J by 4 bases, 8 bases remained unmatched. Germline lookup yields CDR1 SGHDT and CDR2 YYEEEE.

The rearrangement links TRBV4-1 to TRBJ2-5, with D possibly being TRBD2 (6 bases). The CDR3 contains 15 residues. With 2 bases removed from V and 2 bases from J, the gap between germline ends came to 12 bases. Germline assignment: CDR1 MGHRA and CDR2 YSYEKL. This chain's CDR3 is CASSQTRREQETQYF. The CDR3 DNA is TGCGCCAGCAGCCAAACTCGGAGGGAACAAGAGACCCAGTACTTC.

The J gene is TRBJ2-5, the V gene TRBV30; 10 nucleotides line up with TRBD2. The end of the DNA is better explained by TRBJ2-7, so the J call may be wrong. The CDR3 loop spans 14 amino acids. Germline V gene data show CDR1 as GTSNPN and CDR2 as SVGIG (reference sequence). The CDR3 loop reads CAWSGLAGDYEQYF. CDR3 in DNA: TGTGCCTGGAGTGGTCTAGCGGGGGACTACGAGCAGTACTTC.

The V call is TRBV28, the J call TRBJ1-5, with D unresolved. The germline V and J ends were trimmed by 6 bases and 6 bases, with 18 bases remaining between them. The CDR3 sequence is 15 residues long. Per the germline V gene, CDR1 is MDHEN and CDR2 is SYDVKM. As DNA, the CDR3 is TGTGCCAGCAGGATGCTTGGCCCCTCGGGTCAGCCCCAGCATTTT. Its translation is CASRMLGPSGQPQHF.

The J gene is TRBJ2-1, the V gene TRBV27; D possibly corresponds to TRBD2 (5 bases). V gave up 3 bases and J gave up 10 bases, with 13 bases separating them. The CDR3 totals 13 residues. CDR1 and CDR2 from the germline V gene are MNHEY and SMNVEV (reference sequence). CDR3 protein: CASSFNPGMEQFF. CDR3 coding DNA: TGTGCCAGCAGTTTCAATCCGGGGATGGAGCAGTTCTTC.

The chain has TRBV9 and TRBJ2-1; D assignment may be TRBD1 or TRBD2 (6 bases each). V gave up 4 bases and J gave up 0 bases, with 17 bases separating them. The CDR3 consists of 17 residues. Per germline, CDR1 SGDLS and CDR2 YYNGEE. The CDR3 here is CASSTPDKGGSYNEQFF. The CDR3 DNA is TGTGCCAGCAGCACACCCGACAAGGGGGGCTCCTACAATGAGCAGTTCTTC.

V gene TRBV7-9 combines with J gene TRBJ2-2; a possible D gene is TRBD1 (6 bases). Germline values: CDR1 SEHNR, CDR2 FQNEAQ (reference sequence). This CDR3 is built from 14 residues. V lost 8 bases and J 0 bases, leaving 10 bases between the germline ends. The CDR3, as DNA: TGTGCCAGCGGGGGCCAGACGAACACCGGGGAGCTGTTTTTT. Encoded protein: CASGGQTNTGELFF.

This clone was counted once. The V gene is TRBV4-3, the J gene TRBJ2-3, with TRBD2 identical over 10 bases. The CDR3 spans 17 residues. Germline-derived CDR1 and CDR2 are LGHNA and YSLEER. J was trimmed by 4 bases and V by 0 bases; bases with no gene match: 7. The CDR3 nucleotides are TGCGCCAGCAGCCAAGACCGGCTAGCGGGAGAAGCAGATACGCAGTATTTT. Its translation: CASSQDRLAGEADTQYF.

This sequence joins TRBV27 and TRBJ2-1, with D possibly matching TRBD1 (5 bases). This CDR3 has 14 amino acids. With 5 bases removed from V and 8 bases from J, the gap between germline ends came to 16 bases. The germline gives CDR1 MNHEY, CDR2 SMNVEV (reference sequence). CDR3 in DNA: TGTGCCAGCAGTCCCGAATTATTAGGGGATGAGCAGTTCTTC. Residues: CASSPELLGDEQFF.

The chain joins TRBV7-9 to TRBJ2-1, with D perhaps TRBD1 (8 bases). The germline V gene has CDR1 SEHNR and CDR2 FQNEAQ (reference sequence). The ends were cut back, 5 bases at V and 7 bases at J, with 27 bases in the middle. The CDR3 spans 18 residues. CDR3 nucleotide sequence: TGTGCCAGCAGCGGCGCGGGGGCAGGGGGCTACGTGGATAATGAGCAGTTCTTC. It yields the protein CASSGAGAGGYVDNEQFF.

The rearrangement links TRBV2 to TRBJ1-2; D not certain. The germline gives CDR1 SNHLY, CDR2 FYNNEI. The CDR3 sequence is 14 residues long. V dropped 7 bases and J dropped 1 base, with 13 bases sitting between them. CDR3 DNA: TGTGCCAGCAAACCACGGCTGGTTAACTATGGCTACACCTTC. The encoded protein is CASKPRLVNYGYTF.

CDR3 region: CASSQAPGTGAYNEQFF. In DNA, the CDR3 is TGCGCCAGCAGCCAAGCCCCCGGGACAGGGGCGTACAATGAGCAGTTCTTC. The V call is TRBV4-1, the J call TRBJ2-1; 10 positions match TRBD1. Trimming at V came to 1 base and at J to 4 bases, leaving 7 bases not matched to a gene. The CDR3 extends over 17 amino acids. Germline V gene sequence: CDR1 MGHRA, CDR2 YSYEKL.